These 27 T cell receptor beta chains share one sample of origin, sequenced in a study of chemoradiotherapy in HPV16-positive cancers. The table came from immunoSEQ multiplex PCR; TCRdb's copy has only in-frame clones and leaves some out. The repertoire holds roughly 28,000 clones, with roughly 82% as singletons. This specimen consisted of blood, obtained from a patient who underwent chemoradiotherapy. The receptors derive from a human donor with HPV-associated anogenital cancer.

The chain has TRBV5-1 and TRBJ2-2, with no clear D. This CDR3 has 15 amino acids. Looked up from germline, CDR1 is SGHRS and CDR2 is YFSETQ. The V and J ends lost 3 bases and 2 bases respectively, with 11 bases between them. CDR3 protein: CASSSRVVNTGELFF. In DNA form, the CDR3 reads TGCGCCAGCAGCTCAAGGGTAGTAAACACCGGGGAGCTGTTTTTT.

This chain links TRBV19 with TRBJ1-1, with D perhaps TRBD1 (5 bases). This CDR3 is built from 19 residues. CDR1 and CDR2 from the germline V gene are LNHDA and SQIVND (reference sequence). V dropped 3 bases and J dropped 0 bases, with 23 bases sitting between them. The DNA of the CDR3 is TGTGCCAGTAGTATCCCGGGGAAAGACAGTTGGGGCCTGAACACTGAAGCTTTCTTT. Translated: CASSIPGKDSWGLNTEAFF.

This clone has just one count. V and J are TRBV6-1 and TRBJ1-5, with 8 bases lining up with TRBD1. The V gene's germline CDR1 is MNHNS and CDR2 SASEGT. V lost 5 bases to trimming and J lost 7 bases; unmatched junction nucleotides: 4. This CDR3 spans 13 amino acids. In DNA, the CDR3 is TGTGCCAGCAGTACCGCAGGGGGCCAGCCCCAGCATTTT. This gives the protein CASSTAGGQPQHF.

The gene calls are TRBV9 and TRBJ2-7; 11 positions match TRBD2. Germline lookup yields CDR1 SGDLS and CDR2 YYNGEE. Unmatched junction bases numbered 7, after V lost 0 bases and J lost 2 bases. This CDR3 region has 17 residues. CDR3 in amino acids: CASSVGTSGRSTYEQYV. The CDR3 nucleotides read TGTGCCAGCAGCGTAGGGACTAGCGGGCGGTCGACCTACGAGCAGTACGTC.

This sequence joins TRBV6-4 and TRBJ2-1; no firm D call. The V gene lost 4 bases and the J gene lost 4 bases, with 14 bases spanning the gap. This CDR3 comprises 15 residues. CDR1 is MRHNA and CDR2 is SNTAGT in the germline V gene. The DNA for the CDR3 is TGTGCCAGCAGTGCATCCCCGGGTCGATACAATGAGCAGTTCTTC. Encoded protein: CASSASPGRYNEQFF.

Only a few counts were recorded for this clone. This chain links TRBV6-6 with TRBJ2-1, with TRBD1 matching over 8 bases. Germline V gives CDR1 MNHNY, CDR2 SVGAGI (reference sequence). This CDR3 comprises 15 residues. V gave up 6 bases and J gave up 6 bases; unmatched junction bases: 10. This CDR3 reads CASSASGGWGNEQFF. Written as DNA, the CDR3 is TGTGCCAGCAGCGCCTCAGGGGGCTGGGGCAATGAGCAGTTCTTC.

The rearrangement uses TRBV2 and TRBJ2-3; possibly TRBD2 for D (7 bases). Germline V gives CDR1 SNHLY, CDR2 FYNNEI. There are 14 residues in the CDR3. The V end was cut by 6 bases, the J end by 1 base, with 11 bases between. The CDR3 sequence is CASRKGGGTDTQYF. The CDR3, as DNA: TGTGCCAGCAGAAAAGGGGGGGGCACAGATACGCAGTATTTT.

In its sample, this clone was seen once. The chain links TRBV19 to TRBJ1-6; unclear D gene. Germline V gene lookup returns CDR1 LNHDA and CDR2 SQIVND (reference sequence). The V gene lost 5 bases and the J gene lost 3 bases, with 8 bases spanning the gap. The CDR3 sequence is 14 residues long. The CDR3 sequence is CASSPRDYNSPLHF. CDR3 DNA sequence: TGTGCCAGTAGTCCGCGGGACTATAATTCACCCCTCCACTTT.

This chain links TRBV6-1 with TRBJ1-2; D is unclear. Trimming took 4 bases from V and 6 from J, leaving 15 bases between them. This CDR3 contains 14 residues. In germline, CDR1 is MNHNS, CDR2 SASEGT. The CDR3 sequence: CASSGPRVRDGYTF. The CDR3 bases are TGTGCCAGCAGTGGACCCAGAGTTCGTGATGGCTACACCTTC.

The chain is built from TRBV7-9 and TRBJ2-3, with 11 bases matching TRBD2. V trimming: 5 bases; J trimming: 6 bases; junction bases outside the gene matches: 13. Per the germline V gene, CDR1 is SEHNR and CDR2 is FQNEAQ (reference sequence). The CDR3 is 17 residues long. The CDR3 DNA reads TGTGCCAGCAGCCGACCTGGACTAGCGGGTCGCGGGGATACGCAGTATTTT. Its protein product is CASSRPGLAGRGDTQYF.

V usage is TRBV7-2 and J usage is TRBJ2-3; D is ambiguous. The germline V gene has CDR1 SGHTA and CDR2 FQGNSA. This CDR3 has 12 residues. V lost 2 bases to trimming and J lost 3 bases, with 3 bases between them. The CDR3 DNA is TGTGCCAGCAGCTTATATACAGATACGCAGTATTTT. This encodes CASSLYTDTQYF.

This clone was picked up a small number of times. The gene calls are TRBV19 and TRBJ2-1; 9 bases fit TRBD1. The CDR3 length is 13 residues. V gave up 6 bases and J gave up 6 bases; unmatched junction bases: 3. Germline values: CDR1 LNHDA, CDR2 SQIVND (reference sequence). The DNA for the CDR3 is TGTGCCAGTAGAGGGACAGGGATCAATGAGCAGTTCTTC. Protein: CASRGTGINEQFF.

This clone was seen more than once but under ten times. V usage is TRBV21-1 and J usage is TRBJ2-7; whether TRBD1, the table's D call, matches the DNA was not checked. TRBV21-1 is a recognized pseudogene. The CDR3 spans 15 residues. CDR3 nucleotides: TGTGCCAGCAGCCCCGGGACAGGGCATTTAAACGAGCAGTACGTC. Its protein is CASSPGTGHLNEQYV.

The chain carries TRBV28 and TRBJ1-5, with D tentatively TRBD1 (5 bases). V was pared by 3 bases and J by 1 base, with 13 bases between. The CDR3 has 16 amino acids. Per the germline V gene, CDR1 is MDHEN and CDR2 is SYDVKM. CDR3 amino acids: CASSFRQGVSNQPQHF. The CDR3 DNA reads as TGTGCCAGCAGTTTTCGCCAGGGCGTGAGCAATCAGCCCCAGCATTTT.

The rearrangement joins TRBV29-1 to TRBJ2-7; 9 bases align to TRBD1. With V trimmed by 1 base and J by 4 bases, 2 bases remained unmatched. CDR1 is SQVTM and CDR2 is ANQGSEA in the germline V gene. The CDR3 has 13 residues. CDR3 DNA: TGCAGCGTTGAAGGGACAGGGGTTTACGAGCAGTACTTC. It codes for CSVEGTGVYEQYF.

This clone was counted a few times. The chain has TRBV5-1 and TRBJ1-4, with D uncertain. The CDR3 loop spans 15 amino acids. Trimming stripped 4 bases from V and 6 bases from J, with 16 bases between. Germline V lookup: CDR1 SGHRS, CDR2 YFSETQ. CDR3 protein: CASSPHKDGDEKLFF. CDR3 DNA: TGCGCCAGCAGCCCGCATAAGGACGGAGATGAAAAACTGTTTTTT.

This chain links TRBV2 with TRBJ1-4, with TRBD1 matching over 9 bases. Trimming at V came to 9 bases and at J to 7 bases, leaving 9 bases not matched to a gene. This CDR3 is 14 amino acids long. The V gene's germline CDR1 is SNHLY and CDR2 FYNNEI. CDR3 sequence: CASYRGTGSEKLFF. As DNA, the CDR3 is TGTGCCAGTTATAGGGGGACAGGGAGTGAAAAACTGTTTTTT. Looking up the rest from reference TRBV2 and TRBJ1-4 gives the full variable domain: EPEVTQTPSHQVTQMGQEVILRCVPISNHLYFYWYRQILGQKVEFLVSFYNNEISEKSEIFDDQFSVERPDGSNFTLKIRSTKLEDSAMYFCASYRGTGSEKLFFGSGTQLSVL.

The chain combines TRBV4-2 with TRBJ1-2; 8 bases are shared with TRBD1. The J segment lost 11 bases and the V segment lost 0 bases, leaving 8 bases of the junction unmatched. The CDR3 totals 14 residues. Germline V lookup: CDR1 LGHNA, CDR2 YNFKEQ. For the CDR3, the DNA is TGTGCCAGCAGCCAAGAGGGACAGGTCTTTTCTTACACCTTC. Amino acids: CASSQEGQVFSYTF.

V and J are TRBV5-1 and TRBJ2-5; 10 nucleotides line up with TRBD1. V dropped 0 bases and J dropped 4; count of bases not matched to a gene: 6. The germline V gene encodes CDR1 SGHRS and CDR2 YFSETQ. This CDR3 is 16 amino acids long. The CDR3 sequence is CASSLAGDRGVETQYF. The CDR3 DNA sequence: TGCGCCAGCAGCTTGGCCGGGGACAGGGGAGTAGAGACCCAGTACTTC.

The V call is TRBV11-2, the J call TRBJ2-5, with D possibly being TRBD1 (6 bases). V lost 5 bases and J lost 0, with 19 bases in between. The CDR3 runs to 17 residues. CDR1 SGHAT and CDR2 FQNNGV come from the germline V gene. CDR3: CASSHFPNNRDQETQYF. For the CDR3, the DNA is TGTGCCAGCAGCCATTTCCCCAATAACAGGGACCAAGAGACCCAGTACTTC. The full variable domain, with the rest looked up from reference TRBV11-2 and TRBJ2-5, is EAGVAQSPRYKIIEKRQSVAFWCNPISGHATLYWYQQILGQGPKLLIQFQNNGVVDDSQLPKDRFSAERLKGVDSTLKIQPAKLEDSAVYLCASSHFPNNRDQETQYFGPGTRLLVL.

The CDR3 coding sequence is TGTGCCTGGAGTCGGTCTGTGAACACTGAAGCTTTCTTT. Translated: CAWSRSVNTEAFF. This chain joins TRBV30 and TRBJ1-1; D uncertain. The germline gives CDR1 GTSNPN, CDR2 SVGIG (reference sequence). The CDR3 contains 13 residues. Trimming cost V 2 bases and J 0 bases, with 7 bases left between them.

The rearrangement uses TRBV5-1 and TRBJ2-5; 8 positions match TRBD1. Looked up from germline, CDR1 is SGHRS and CDR2 is YFSETQ. V gave up 3 bases and J gave up 4 bases; unmatched junction bases: 8. The CDR3 spans 15 residues. The CDR3 nucleotides read TGCGCCAGCAGCTCCGGACAGGGTGAGGGAGAGACCCAGTACTTC. Translating it yields CASSSGQGEGETQYF.

This clone was seen a handful of times. This chain joins TRBV19 and TRBJ1-2; D is possibly TRBD1 (6 bases). The CDR3 is 13 amino acids. V lost 4 bases to trimming and J lost 2 bases, with 8 bases between them. Looked up from germline, CDR1 is LNHDA and CDR2 is SQIVND (reference sequence). The CDR3, as DNA: TGTGCCAGTAGTACCGACAGGAACTATGGCTACACCTTC. The encoded protein is CASSTDRNYGYTF.

The chain has TRBV2 and TRBJ2-7; no clear D. This CDR3 has 12 amino acids. Trimming took off 6 bases at V and 2 bases at J, with 8 bases between the two ends. CDR1 is SNHLY and CDR2 is FYNNEI in the germline V gene. DNA of the CDR3: TGTGCCAGCAGCGCTAATACCTACGAGCAGTACGTC. It yields the protein CASSANTYEQYV.

This chain uses TRBV2 with TRBJ1-2; D remains unclear. V was shortened by 3 bases and J by 8 bases, with 10 bases between the two germline ends. Per the germline V gene, CDR1 is SNHLY and CDR2 is FYNNEI. CDR3 size: 12 residues. CDR3 nucleotides: TGTGCCAGCAGTGATCCCCGAGGGGGCTACACCTTC. It translates to CASSDPRGGYTF. The whole variable domain, remainder taken from reference TRBV2 and TRBJ1-2, is EPEVTQTPSHQVTQMGQEVILRCVPISNHLYFYWYRQILGQKVEFLVSFYNNEISEKSEIFDDQFSVERPDGSNFTLKIRSTKLEDSAMYFCASSDPRGGYTFGSGTRLTVV.

The CDR3 loop is CASSSIGGYEQFF. DNA of the CDR3: TGTGCCAGCAGCTCCATAGGGGGTTATGAGCAGTTCTTC. This chain joins TRBV7-6 and TRBJ2-1, with D possibly TRBD1 on 6 matching bases. This CDR3 has 13 residues. Trimming cost V 4 bases and J 8 bases, with 12 bases left between them. The germline V gene has CDR1 SGHVS and CDR2 FNYEAQ.

This clone was seen only once. The chain uses TRBV7-2 and TRBJ1-1, with TRBD1 matching 7 bases. This CDR3 contains 16 residues. J was trimmed by 3 bases and V by 3 bases; bases with no gene match: 10. Germline assignment: CDR1 SGHTA and CDR2 FQGNSA. Here the CDR3 DNA reads TGTGCCAGCAGCTTGATAGCAGGGGGAGGGGACACTGAAGCTTTCTTT. Protein sequence: CASSLIAGGGDTEAFF.